The 25 T cell receptor beta chains reported below all come from one sample, sequenced in a study of regulatory T cells in long-lasting Graves disease. Arm-PCR of CDR3 regions with iRepertoire HTBI primers generated TCR beta libraries. One entry per CDR3 protein results from TCRdb running MiXCR on the multiplex PCR reads. Of some 500,000 distinct CDR3 sequences in the sample, 15% to 20% were seen once. Regarding time point: newly diagnosed GD, antithyroid drugs for less than 3 months. PBMC-extracted RNA yielded the TCR library. The same sample was also studied in work on T cells in Graves' hyperthyroidism and ophthalmopathy.

Sequenced material: peripheral blood mononuclear cells (PBMCs), taken at new diagnosis, from a patient treated with antithyroid drugs. All receptors come from a woman aged 35 to 59 with Graves disease.

This clonotype was seen at least ten times. The chain has TRBV12-3 or TRBV12-4 and TRBJ2-1, with 8 bases fitting TRBD1. V lost 2 bases and J lost 6; bases outside the gene matches: 9. The CDR3 covers 16 residues. CDR3 nucleotides: TGTGCCAGCAGTTTACTTGGACAGGGAACGGGCAATGAGCAGTTCTTC. This translates into CASSLLGQGTGNEQFF.

The chain combines TRBV29-1 with TRBJ2-1, with 11 bases identical to TRBD2. The CDR3 consists of 14 residues. V was clipped by 7 bases and J by 6 bases; unmatched bases: 8. CDR1 is SQVTM and CDR2 is ANQGSEA in the germline V gene. The CDR3 loop reads CSARGLAGFNEQFF. CDR3 nucleotide sequence: TGCAGCGCCCGAGGACTAGCGGGTTTCAATGAGCAGTTCTTC.

This clonotype was seen repeatedly, ten times or more. DNA of the CDR3: TGTGCCAGCAGCCGGGGACAGGGAAGAGACTATGGCTACACCTTC. It translates to CASSRGQGRDYGYTF. The chain recombines TRBV6-1 with TRBJ1-2; 9 bases agree with TRBD1. The CDR3 extends over 15 amino acids. Germline values: CDR1 MNHNS, CDR2 SASEGT. V trimming: 6 bases; J trimming: 3 bases; junction bases outside the gene matches: 8.

This clonotype occurred many times. At one end, the junction sequence differs from germline, possibly due to a read error. V is TRBV12-3 or TRBV12-4 and J is TRBJ1-6, with D maybe TRBD1 (6 bases). The CDR3 runs 16 residues. The CDR3 nucleotides read TGTGCCAGTAGTTTAGGACAGAGCTCCTATAATTCACCCCTCCACTTT. Protein sequence: CASSLGQSSYNSPLHF.

This clonotype has more than one count but fewer than ten. The rearrangement joins TRBV6-1 to TRBJ1-2; D is ambiguous. This CDR3 is built from 14 residues. CDR1 MNHNS and CDR2 SASEGT come from the germline V gene. Trimming pared 3 bases from V and 5 bases from J, leaving 13 bases between. The DNA for the CDR3 is TGTGCCAGCAGTGAGGGCGTAGCTTCATATGGCTACACCTTC. This encodes CASSEGVASYGYTF.

V and J are TRBV4-1 and TRBJ2-1; D may correspond to TRBD1 or TRBD2 (5 bases each). This CDR3 region has 15 residues. Looked up from germline, CDR1 is MGHRA and CDR2 is YSYEKL. V gave up 3 bases and J gave up 10 bases, with 19 bases separating them. The CDR3, as DNA: TGCGCCAGCAGCCAGCGGTTACGGGACGAAGGGGAGCAGTTCTTC. Encoded protein: CASSQRLRDEGEQFF.

This clonotype was seen repeatedly, ten times or more. DNA of the CDR3: TGTGCCAGCAGTGAAGCTTTGGGGACAGGGGAGGGCGAGCAGTACTTC. Protein product: CASSEALGTGEGEQYF. The genes are TRBV6-1 and TRBJ2-7; the match to TRBD1 covers 10 bases. Germline values: CDR1 MNHNS, CDR2 SASEGT. V was clipped by 0 bases and J by 6 bases; unmatched bases: 8. This CDR3 spans 16 amino acids.

This clonotype was counted a few times. V gene TRBV7-9 combines with J gene TRBJ2-7; D remains unclear. Trimming pared 7 bases from V and 5 bases from J, leaving 12 bases between. This CDR3 comprises 12 residues. Per the germline V gene, CDR1 is SEHNR and CDR2 is FQNEAQ (reference sequence). CDR3 coding DNA: TGTGCCAGCACCCTAGAGGTCGACGAGCAGTACTTC. Encoded protein: CASTLEVDEQYF.

This clonotype has more than one count but fewer than ten. V and J are TRBV15 and TRBJ2-7; D remains ambiguous. Trimming took off 1 base at V and 5 bases at J, with 18 bases between the two ends. Germline V gene data show CDR1 as LNHNV and CDR2 as YYDKDF (reference sequence). There are 16 residues in the CDR3. CDR3 region: CATSRVSGPIGHEQYF. CDR3 coding DNA: TGTGCCACCAGCAGAGTTTCCGGGCCTATCGGCCACGAGCAGTACTTC. Looking up the rest from reference TRBV15 and TRBJ2-7 gives the full variable domain: DAMVIQNPRYQVTQFGKPVTLSCSQTLNHNVMYWYQQKSSQAPKLLFHYYDKDFNNEADTPDNFQSRRPNTSFCFLDIRSPGLGDTAMYLCATSRVSGPIGHEQYFGPGTRLTVT.

The sample holds one count of this clonotype. A much larger clonotype is one base distant, so this may be a read error. The V gene is TRBV2, the J gene TRBJ1-2; D is undetermined. V was shortened by 7 bases and J by 7 bases, with 13 bases between the two germline ends. The CDR3 runs 12 residues. Germline V gene sequence: CDR1 SNHLY, CDR2 FYNNEI. The chain's CDR3 is CASTGERAGYTF. The CDR3 DNA reads TGTGCCAGCACCGGGGAGCGTGCTGGCTACACCTTC.

This clonotype appeared many times. The V gene is TRBV20-1, the J gene TRBJ1-5; TRBD1 agrees at 7 bases. V shed 0 bases and J 5 bases; nucleotides not matched to a gene: 7. This CDR3 has 15 residues. Germline V CDR1 and CDR2: DFQATT, SNEGSKA (reference sequence). The CDR3 nucleotides read TGCAGTGCTAGAGATGGAGGGGGCGCCTATCAGCCCCAGCATTTT. The encoded protein is CSARDGGGAYQPQHF.

This clonotype was seen a handful of times. The rearrangement links TRBV20-1 to TRBJ1-1, with D perhaps matching TRBD1 (6 bases). CDR1 is DFQATT, CDR2 SNEGSKA, per germline (reference sequence). V was cut by 6 bases and J by 5 bases, with 16 bases left in between. The CDR3 consists of 13 residues. CDR3 loop: CSANQQGNTEAFF. CDR3 DNA sequence: TGCAGTGCAAACCAGCAGGGGAATACTGAAGCTTTCTTT.

On this clonotype itself: The germline gene is not matched at one end of the junction; a read error may be the cause. V is TRBV29-1 and J is TRBJ1-1; 7 nucleotides line up with TRBD1. The germline CDR1 and CDR2 sequences are SQVTM and ANQGSEA. The CDR3 length is 15 residues. Written as DNA, the CDR3 is TGCGGCGTGCCGGGACAGTGGGGGGCGTCGACTGAAGCTTTCTTT. This gives the protein CGVPGQWGASTEAFF.

This clonotype was seen a few times. V and J are TRBV14 and TRBJ2-1; no reliable D call. Germline V lookup: CDR1 SGHDN, CDR2 FVKESK. Trimming removed 4 bases from V and 4 bases from J, with 14 bases in between. The CDR3 consists of 15 residues. CDR3 region: CASSPRIGVYNEQFF. The DNA of the CDR3 is TGTGCCAGCAGCCCAAGGATTGGTGTTTACAATGAGCAGTTCTTC.

Many counts were recorded for this clonotype. V and J are TRBV15 and TRBJ1-1; no clear D. Trimming removed 2 bases from V and 3 bases from J, with 10 bases in between. CDR3 length equals 14 residues. Looked up from germline, CDR1 is LNHNV and CDR2 is YYDKDF (reference sequence). Written as DNA, the CDR3 is TGTGCCACCAGCAGAAATCCCAGTTACACTGAAGCTTTCTTT. Its translation: CATSRNPSYTEAFF.

This chain joins TRBV28 and TRBJ1-1; 9 nucleotides match TRBD1. The CDR3 length is 13 residues. Germline V gives CDR1 MDHEN, CDR2 SYDVKM. V was clipped by 4 bases and J by 7 bases; unmatched bases: 4. CDR3 DNA: TGTGCCAGCAGTTCGACAGGGGGAGGTGAAGCTTTCTTT. This codes for CASSSTGGGEAFF.

Only one count was recorded for this clonotype. A much larger clone differs from this one at a single base, so this may be a read error. V and J are TRBV6-1 and TRBJ1-1; D may be TRBD1 (6 bases). The CDR3 spans 16 residues. CDR1 and CDR2 (germline): MNHNS, SASEGT. This CDR3 reads CAGSEVLPNRATEAFF. CDR3 nucleotides: TGTGCCGGCAGTGAAGTTTTGCCAAACAGGGCCACTGAAGCTTTCTTT.

In regard to this clonotype: With a much larger clone just one base away, this may be a read error. The chain employs TRBV2 and TRBJ2-2; possible D gene TRBD2, 5 bases. CDR1 is SNHLY and CDR2 is FYNNEI in the germline V gene. The CDR3 spans 14 residues. V lost 6 bases and J 9 bases, leaving 17 bases between the germline ends. The CDR3 DNA is TGTGCCAGCAGCTCCGCGGGTATTACCAGGGAGCTGTTTTTT. As protein: CASSSAGITRELFF.

CDR3 bases: TGCGCCAGCAGCCTTCGGGACCCCACAGATACGCAGTATTTT. The encoded protein is CASSLRDPTDTQYF. The chain is built from TRBV5-1 and TRBJ2-3; the D gene could be TRBD1 or TRBD2 (5 bases each). CDR1 SGHRS and CDR2 YFSETQ come from the germline V gene. CDR3 size: 14 residues. Between the trimmed V and J ends, which lost 4 bases and 2 bases, there was a span of 11 bases. The full variable domain, completed using reference TRBV5-1 and TRBJ2-3, is KAGVTQTPRYLIKTRGQQVTLSCSPISGHRSVSWYQQTPGQGLQFLFEYFSETQRNKGNFPGRFSGRQFSNSRSEMNVSTLELGDSALYLCASSLRDPTDTQYFGPGTRLTVL.

This clonotype was detected ten times or more. The V call is TRBV12-5, the J call TRBJ2-1, with 7 positions matching TRBD1. V shed 6 bases and J 4 bases; nucleotides not matched to a gene: 6. Germline V CDR1 and CDR2: LGHNT, FRNRAP. CDR3 length: 14 amino acids. CDR3 bases: TGTGCTAGTGGAGGGACAGCTCAGTACAATGAGCAGTTCTTC. This sequence encodes CASGGTAQYNEQFF.

The table lists this clonotype with a few counts. The gene calls are TRBV16 and TRBJ1-1; unclear D gene. This CDR3 spans 15 amino acids. The ends were cut back, 5 bases at V and 1 base at J, with 14 bases in the middle. CDR1 is KGHSY, CDR2 FQNENV, per germline. CDR3 DNA: TGTGCCAGCAGCGCCGAATGGGCGGGGAACACTGAAGCTTTCTTT. Translating gives CASSAEWAGNTEAFF.

This clonotype has more than one count but fewer than ten. This chain connects TRBV7-9 to TRBJ2-7, with D unresolved. Trimming took off 2 bases at V and 6 bases at J, with 14 bases between the two ends. The CDR3 covers 14 residues. Germline V gives CDR1 SEHNR, CDR2 FQNEAQ (reference sequence). CDR3 in DNA: TGTGCCAGCAGCTTACCCGAAACAGTATCCGAGCAGTACTTC. It specifies CASSLPETVSEQYF.

The table lists this clonotype with a few counts. The chain uses TRBV3-1 and TRBJ1-4, with D hard to call. In germline, CDR1 is LGHDT, CDR2 YNNKEL (reference sequence). V lost 2 bases and J 7 bases, leaving 11 bases between the germline ends. There are 14 residues in the CDR3. CDR3 nucleotides: TGTGCCAGCAGCCAAAGGACCGTGGGTGAAAAACTGTTTTTT. Translating gives CASSQRTVGEKLFF.

Note on this clonotype: Mismatch with germline at one junction end may stem from a read error. J is TRBJ2-5 and V is TRBV9; possibly TRBD1 or TRBD2 for D (6 bases each). Per germline, CDR1 SGDLS and CDR2 YYNGEE. The CDR3 is 14 amino acids. CDR3 region: CAGSAGGGRETQYF. The CDR3 DNA reads as TGTGCCGGCAGCGCCGGAGGGGGGCGGGAGACCCAGTACTTC. Drawing the rest from reference TRBV9 and TRBJ2-5, the complete variable domain is DSGVTQTPKHLITATGQRVTLRCSPRSGDLSVYWYQQSLDQGLQFLIQYYNGEERAKGNILERFSAQQFPDLHSELNLSSLELGDSALYFCAGSAGGGRETQYFGPGTRLLVL.

The rearrangement links TRBV15 to TRBJ2-3, with D unresolved. CDR3 size: 15 residues. Germline V gene lookup returns CDR1 LNHNV and CDR2 YYDKDF (reference sequence). The ends were cut back, 4 bases at V and 3 bases at J, with 14 bases in the middle. This chain's CDR3 is CATSISRSETDTQYF. The CDR3 DNA is TGTGCCACCAGCATTAGTAGGAGCGAGACAGATACGCAGTATTTT. The whole variable domain, remainder taken from reference TRBV15 and TRBJ2-3, is DAMVIQNPRYQVTQFGKPVTLSCSQTLNHNVMYWYQQKSSQAPKLLFHYYDKDFNNEADTPDNFQSRRPNTSFCFLDIRSPGLGDTAMYLCATSISRSETDTQYFGPGTRLTVL.